This TCR beta chain comes out of a study of T cells expressing NK-cell markers. TCRdb reprocessed the 5' RACE reads and stores each CDR3 protein as one record, lacking DNA. The repertoire table contains about 390,000 distinct CDR3 sequences. This CDR3 comprises 14 residues. Germline CDR1 DFQATT, CDR2 SNEGSKA (reference sequence). Study observations and caveats: Leadership of the CD3+CD56-NKG2C+ fraction also belonged to these clonotypes in four donors.

Turning to this clonotype: Antigen specificity is unknown.

Sequenced input: blood T cells: a sorted CD56 or NKG2C T cell subset, CD4+ or CD8+ T cells, or bulk PBMC T cells (not recorded which). V gene TRBV20-1 combines with J gene TRBJ2-5; absent DNA, TCRdb's TRBD1 call cannot be checked. This sequence originates from a woman aged 50 to 60 in good health. CDR3 loop: CSAREPGGTGTQYF.